What follows is one TCR beta chain and its context. The source of the sample is a study of regulatory T cells in long-lasting Graves disease. Stated time point: newly diagnosed GD, antithyroid drugs for less than 3 months. The TCR library was prepared using RNA isolated from PBMCs. To make TCR beta libraries, researchers used iRepertoire HTBI primers and Arm-PCR of CDR3 regions. TCRdb used MiXCR to reprocess the multiplex PCR reads, holding one entry per CDR3 protein. The data hold 420,000 or so distinct CDR3 sequences, with less than 20% observed a single time. After removal of 6 bases from V and 4 bases from J, the junction contained 5 bases not matched to a gene. CDR3 length equals 14 residues. Looked up from germline, CDR1 is SQVTM and CDR2 is ANQGSEA. The same sample was also used in a study of T cells in Graves' hyperthyroidism and ophthalmopathy.

The sequences come from peripheral blood mononuclear cells (PBMCs), collected at new diagnosis, from a patient treated with antithyroid drugs. The chain combines TRBV29-1 with TRBJ2-5; TRBD2 matches 13 bases. This clonotype was obtained from a woman aged 18 to 35 with Graves disease. For the CDR3, the DNA is TGCAGCGTCACACTAGCGGGAGGGCGAGAGACCCAGTACTTC. Protein product: CSVTLAGGRETQYF. Based on the CDR3 plus reference TRBV29-1 and TRBJ2-5, the full variable domain is SAVISQKPSRDICQRGTSLTIQCQVDSQVTMMFWYRQQPGQSLTLIATANQGSEATYESGFVIDKFPISRPNLTFSTLTVSNMSPEDSSIYLCSVTLAGGRETQYFGPGTRLLVL.